This T cell receptor beta chain was sequenced during a study of human T cells and chemical hapten exposure. The wider study: Patients were given diphenylcyclopropenone on the scalp weekly across the roughly 24-week study.

TCRdb re-derived calls from the RACE reads in MiXCR, one entry per CDR3 protein. Among fewer than 100,000 distinct CDR3 sequences listed, about 9.6% were seen once. Time point specified: patch test 2, 6 weeks after DPC sensitization. Treatment specified: therapeutic diphenylcyclopropenone sensitization with weekly scalp DPC. Germline CDR1 KGHSH, CDR2 LQKENI. The CDR3 sequence is 15 residues long. V was trimmed by 6 bases and J by 2 bases, leaving 15 bases between them. This clonotype has only a few counts. This sequence originates from a woman aged 40 to 50 with alopecia areata. Some clones in this sample may be carry-over from other donors' samples. The J gene is TRBJ2-3, the V gene TRBV18; D not resolved. Sequencing was performed on whole blood, taken in connection with sensitization to the hapten diphenylcyclopropenone (DPC). The CDR3 here is CASSIAAADTDTQYF. The CDR3 region has the DNA TGTGCCAGCTCTATCGCCGCAGCCGACACAGATACGCAGTATTTT.